The clone carrying this T cell receptor (beta chain) was counted at least ten times. The antigen is unknown. V dropped 4 bases and J dropped 10 bases, with 16 bases sitting between them. This CDR3 is built from 13 residues. Germline V gives CDR1 SGHTA, CDR2 FQGNSA. This sample stems from a study of T cells after yellow fever vaccination. The overall study: Preparation of the low-cell-number fractions used SMART-Seq v4 Ultra Low Input. Notes on the study in general: Most primary-vaccination clones recurred post-booster (roughly 96% CD4, 88% CD8).

The 5'RACE template-switching step produced TCR cDNA and added a universal primer site and UMIs. TCRdb redid the calling of the 5' RACE reads with MiXCR, one entry per CDR3 protein. Seen here are around 340,000 distinct CDR3 sequences, under 15% observed once, and the top ten hold about 3%. The material was CD4+ T cells sorted from PBMCs, obtained 15 days after the yellow fever booster vaccination. This rearrangement joins TRBV7-2 to TRBJ1-1; maybe TRBD1 (6 bases). The receptor was derived from a man younger than 30 who received the YFV17D yellow fever vaccine. The CDR3 loop reads CASSSGQLGRAFF. The CDR3 nucleotides are TGTGCCAGCAGCTCCGGACAGCTCGGTAGAGCTTTCTTT. The whole variable domain, filled in from reference TRBV7-2 and TRBJ1-1, reads GAGVSQSPSNKVTEKGKDVELRCDPISGHTALYWYRQSLGQGLEFLIYFQGNSAPDKSGLPSDRFSAERTGGSVSTLTIQRTQQEDSAVYLCASSSGQLGRAFFGQGTRLTVV.